This T cell receptor (beta chain) was identified during a study of OX40 agonist ivuxolimab in advanced cancers. CDR3 length: 17 residues. Germline V gene data show CDR1 as SGHDT and CDR2 as YYEEEE. Between the trimmed V and J ends, which lost 0 bases and 1 base, there was a span of 13 bases. Some clones are missing from TCRdb's copy, which holds only in-frame ones; the method was immunoSEQ multiplex PCR. The table has 65,000 to 80,000 clones, about 88% seen once. The chain carries TRBV5-6 and TRBJ2-2; D possibly corresponds to TRBD1 (5 bases). This sample comprised CD4+ or CD8+ T cells sorted from blood, obtained in a trial of the OX40 agonist ivuxolimab. This TCR derives from an adult with an advanced solid tumor such as melanoma, head and neck, liver or kidney cancer. Here the CDR3 DNA reads TGTGCCAGCAGCTTGGGGTACGGACACTTGAACACCGGGGAGCTGTTTTTT. Protein: CASSLGYGHLNTGELFF.